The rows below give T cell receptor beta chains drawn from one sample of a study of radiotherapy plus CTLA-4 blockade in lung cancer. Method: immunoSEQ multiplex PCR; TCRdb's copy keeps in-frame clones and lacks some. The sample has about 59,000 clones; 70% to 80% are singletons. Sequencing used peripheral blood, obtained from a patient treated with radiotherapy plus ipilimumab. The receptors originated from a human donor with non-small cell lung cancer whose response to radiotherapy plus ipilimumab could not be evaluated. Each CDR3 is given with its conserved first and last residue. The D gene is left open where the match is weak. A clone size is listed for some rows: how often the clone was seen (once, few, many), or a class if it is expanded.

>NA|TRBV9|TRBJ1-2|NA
CASSVGRGNYGYTF
TGTGCCAGCAGCGTAGGGCGGGGGAACTATGGCTACACCTTC
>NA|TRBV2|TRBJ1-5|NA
CATNRQVGQPQHF
TGTGCCACCAATCGACAGGTTGGCCAGCCCCAGCATTTT
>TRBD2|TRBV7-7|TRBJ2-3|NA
CASSRTSGWADTQYF
TGTGCCAGCAGCCGGACTAGCGGGTGGGCCGATACGCAGTATTTT
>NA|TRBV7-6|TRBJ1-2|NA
CASSPQGHGYTF
TGTGCCAGCAGCCCACAGGGTCATGGCTACACCTTC
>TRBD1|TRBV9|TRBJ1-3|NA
CASSADRGITGNTIYF
TGTGCCAGCAGCGCAGACAGGGGGATTACTGGAAACACCATATATTTT
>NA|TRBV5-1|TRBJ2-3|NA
CASSLMSGAMTDTQYF
TGCGCCAGCAGCTTAATGTCAGGGGCTATGACAGATACGCAGTATTTT
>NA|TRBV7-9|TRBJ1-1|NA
CASSWSQTGTEAFF
TGTGCCAGCAGCTGGAGTCAAACAGGAACTGAAGCTTTCTTT
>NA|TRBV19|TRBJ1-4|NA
CASIGSLNEKLFF
TGTGCCAGTATTGGGAGCCTTAATGAAAAACTGTTTTTT
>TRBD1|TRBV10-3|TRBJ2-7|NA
CAISAIRGQGQPYEQYF
TGTGCCATCAGTGCGATCCGGGGACAGGGTCAACCCTACGAGCAGTACTTC
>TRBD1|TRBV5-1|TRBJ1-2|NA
CASSLYRGEANYGYTF
TGCGCCAGCAGCTTGTACAGGGGAGAAGCTAACTATGGCTACACCTTC
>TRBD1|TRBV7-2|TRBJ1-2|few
CASSQRGQGYGYTF
TGTGCCAGCAGCCAGAGAGGACAGGGCTATGGCTACACCTTC
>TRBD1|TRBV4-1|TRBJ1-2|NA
CASGTGVYGYTF
TGCGCCAGCGGGACAGGGGTTTATGGCTACACCTTC
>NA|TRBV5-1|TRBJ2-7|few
CASSSNTGEYEQYF
TGCGCCAGCAGTTCTAATACTGGGGAGTACGAGCAGTACTTC
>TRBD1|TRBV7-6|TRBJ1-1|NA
CASSLGQSTEAFF
TGTGCCAGCAGCCTGGGACAGAGTACTGAAGCTTTCTTT
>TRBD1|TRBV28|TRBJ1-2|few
CASSLRQGNWDGYTF
TGTGCCAGCAGTCTACGACAGGGGAATTGGGATGGCTACACCTTC
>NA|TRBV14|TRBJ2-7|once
CASSYGTFEQYF
TGTGCCAGCAGCTACGGGACATTTGAGCAGTACTTC
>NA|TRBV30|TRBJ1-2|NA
CACDRIYGYTF
TGTGCCTGTGACAGAATATATGGCTACACCTTC
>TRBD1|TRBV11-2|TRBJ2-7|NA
CASSLAAGQDYEQYF
TGTGCCAGCAGCTTAGCCGCTGGACAGGACTACGAGCAGTACTTC
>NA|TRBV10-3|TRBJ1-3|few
CAISESGGHGNTIYF
TGTGCCATCAGTGAGTCGGGGGGGCACGGAAACACCATATATTTT
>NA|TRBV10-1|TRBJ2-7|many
CASSESPGLHEQYF
TGCGCCAGCAGTGAGTCACCGGGACTCCACGAGCAGTACTTC
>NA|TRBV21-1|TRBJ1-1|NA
CASSTQGRRTEAFF
TGTGCCAGCAGCACGCAGGGAAGAAGAACTGAAGCTTTCTTT
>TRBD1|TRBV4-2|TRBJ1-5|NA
CASSQDPAVVQGGNQPQHF
TGTGCCAGCAGCCAAGATCCGGCAGTGGTCCAGGGGGGCAATCAGCCCCAGCATTTT
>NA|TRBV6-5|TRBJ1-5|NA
CASRQDSTPNQPQHF
TGTGCCAGCAGACAGGACAGTACTCCGAATCAGCCCCAGCATTTT
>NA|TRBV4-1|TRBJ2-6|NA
CASSHIVTPKSGANVLTF
TGCGCCAGCAGCCACATAGTTACGCCTAAGTCTGGGGCCAACGTCCTGACTTTC
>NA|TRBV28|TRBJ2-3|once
CASSFYGQKSTDTQYF
TGTGCCAGCAGCTTCTACGGACAGAAAAGCACAGATACGCAGTATTTT
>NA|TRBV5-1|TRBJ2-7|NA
CASSGGGTVYEQYF
TGCGCCAGCAGCGGAGGCGGGACAGTCTACGAGCAGTACTTC
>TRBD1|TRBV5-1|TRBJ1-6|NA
CASSPLGQGGMAPLHF
TGCGCCAGCAGCCCACTCGGACAGGGGGGGATGGCACCCCTCCACTTT
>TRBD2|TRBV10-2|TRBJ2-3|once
CAIMGREGSKYTDTQYF
TGCGCCATCATGGGGCGGGAGGGCTCGAAATACACAGATACGCAGTATTTT
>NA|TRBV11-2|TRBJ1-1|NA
CASSPGPGLAFF
TGTGCCAGCAGCCCCGGTCCGGGGTTAGCTTTCTTT
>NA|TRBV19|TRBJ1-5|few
CASSITLYSNQPQHF
TGTGCCAGTAGTATAACATTATATAGCAATCAGCCCCAGCATTTT
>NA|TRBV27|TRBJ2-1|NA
CASSFPTGDEQFF
TGTGCCAGCAGTTTTCCTACAGGAGATGAGCAGTTCTTC
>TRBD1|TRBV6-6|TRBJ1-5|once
CASGTGGRDQPQHF
TGTGCCAGCGGGACAGGGGGCCGCGATCAGCCCCAGCATTTT
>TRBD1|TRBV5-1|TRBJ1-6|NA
CASSLWDRESSPLHF
TGCGCCAGCAGCTTGTGGGACAGGGAAAGTTCACCCCTCCACTTT
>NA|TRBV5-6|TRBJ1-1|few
CASSPDGLLNTEAFF
TGTGCCAGCAGCCCGGACGGACTCCTGAACACTGAAGCTTTCTTT
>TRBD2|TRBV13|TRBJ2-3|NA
CASSLAREGLTDTQYF
TGTGCCAGCAGCTTAGCGCGGGAGGGCCTGACAGATACGCAGTATTTT
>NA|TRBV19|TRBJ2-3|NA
CASSPGAVLNTDTQYF
TGTGCCAGTTCACCAGGAGCGGTCCTTAACACAGATACGCAGTATTTT
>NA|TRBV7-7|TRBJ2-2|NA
CASSPSAGFTGELFF
TGTGCCAGCAGCCCTTCGGCCGGGTTCACCGGGGAGCTGTTTTTT
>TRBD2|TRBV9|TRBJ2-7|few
CASSQDGGVWAEQYF
TGTGCCAGCAGCCAAGACGGGGGGGTTTGGGCCGAGCAGTACTTC
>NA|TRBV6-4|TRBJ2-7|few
CARRTAPAYEQYF
TGTGCCAGAAGGACAGCCCCGGCCTACGAGCAGTACTTC
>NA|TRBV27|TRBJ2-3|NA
CASSSQQGPTQYF
TGTGCCAGCAGTTCCCAACAGGGCCCAACGCAGTATTTT
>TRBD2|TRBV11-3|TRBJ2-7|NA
CASSRGLAGGSYEQYF
TGTGCCAGCAGCCGCGGCCTAGCGGGAGGATCCTACGAGCAGTACTTC
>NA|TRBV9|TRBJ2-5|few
CASSLGGYQETQYF
TGTGCCAGCAGCCTAGGCGGGTATCAAGAGACCCAGTACTTC
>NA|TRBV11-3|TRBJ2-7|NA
CASSPHPRDSVWGTVYEQYF
TGTGCCAGCAGCCCTCACCCTCGGGATTCCGTTTGGGGAACAGTCTACGAGCAGTACTTC
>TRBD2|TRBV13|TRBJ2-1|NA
CASSSTDVLEGLAGPRGQFF
TGTGCCAGCAGCTCCACCGATGTCCTAGAGGGACTAGCGGGCCCAAGGGGGCAGTTCTTC